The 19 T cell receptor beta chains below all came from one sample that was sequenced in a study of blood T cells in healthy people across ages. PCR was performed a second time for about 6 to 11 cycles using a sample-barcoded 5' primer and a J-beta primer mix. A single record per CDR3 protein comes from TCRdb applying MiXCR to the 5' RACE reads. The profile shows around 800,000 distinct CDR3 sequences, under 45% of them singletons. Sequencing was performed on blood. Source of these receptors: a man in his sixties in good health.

CDR3 region: CASSVTPTGTNTEAFF. CDR3 nucleotide sequence: TGTGCCAGCAGCGTAACCCCCACAGGGACGAACACTGAAGCTTTCTTT. The chain has TRBV9 and TRBJ1-1, with TRBD1 as a possible D gene (6 bases). The germline V and J ends were trimmed by 1 base and 1 base, with 14 bases remaining between them. Germline V gene sequence: CDR1 SGDLS, CDR2 YYNGEE. This CDR3 comprises 16 residues.

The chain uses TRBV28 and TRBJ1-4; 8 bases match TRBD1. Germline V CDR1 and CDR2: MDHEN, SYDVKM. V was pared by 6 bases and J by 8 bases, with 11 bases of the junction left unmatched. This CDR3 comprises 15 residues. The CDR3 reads CASRTGGTGIEKLFF. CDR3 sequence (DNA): TGTGCCAGCAGAACTGGAGGGACAGGCATAGAAAAACTGTTTTTT. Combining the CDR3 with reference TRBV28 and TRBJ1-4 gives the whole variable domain DVKVTQSSRYLVKRTGEKVFLECVQDMDHENMFWYRQDPGLGLRLIYFSYDVKMKEKGDIPEGYSVSREKKERFSLILESASTNQTSMYLCASRTGGTGIEKLFFGSGTQLSVL.

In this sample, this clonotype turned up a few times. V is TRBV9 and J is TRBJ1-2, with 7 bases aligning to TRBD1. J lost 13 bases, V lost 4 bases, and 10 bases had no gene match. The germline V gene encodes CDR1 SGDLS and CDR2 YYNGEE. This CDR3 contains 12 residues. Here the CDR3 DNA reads TGTGCCAGCAGCCCCTTGGACAGGTCAAGCACCTTC. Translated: CASSPLDRSSTF.

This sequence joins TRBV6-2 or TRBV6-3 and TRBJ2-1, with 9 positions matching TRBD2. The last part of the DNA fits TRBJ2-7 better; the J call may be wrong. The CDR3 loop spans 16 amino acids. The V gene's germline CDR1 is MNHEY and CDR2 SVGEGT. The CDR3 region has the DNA TGTGCCAGCAGTCTGGGGGGACTAGCTCTCTACAATGAGCAGTACTTC. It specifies CASSLGGLALYNEQYF.

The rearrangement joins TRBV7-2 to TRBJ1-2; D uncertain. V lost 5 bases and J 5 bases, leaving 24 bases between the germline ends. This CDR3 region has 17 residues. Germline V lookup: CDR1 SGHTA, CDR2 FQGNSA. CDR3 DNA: TGTGCCAGCAGCCCAGAGGTTTTTGTGGCAGCGAATTATGGCTACACCTTC. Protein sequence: CASSPEVFVAANYGYTF.

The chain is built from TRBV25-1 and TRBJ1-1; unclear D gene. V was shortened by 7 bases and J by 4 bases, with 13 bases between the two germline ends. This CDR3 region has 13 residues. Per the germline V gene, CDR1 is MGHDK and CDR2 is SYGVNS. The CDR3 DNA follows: TGTGCCAGCATAGGGAGGTGGGGCACTGAAGCTTTCTTT. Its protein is CASIGRWGTEAFF.

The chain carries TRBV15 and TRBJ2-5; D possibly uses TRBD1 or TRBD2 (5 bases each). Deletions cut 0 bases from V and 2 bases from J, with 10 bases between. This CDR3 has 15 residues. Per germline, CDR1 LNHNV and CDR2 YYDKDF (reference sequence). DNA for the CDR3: TGTGCCACCAGCAGAGATAATGGGGGACAAGAGACCCAGTACTTC. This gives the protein CATSRDNGGQETQYF.

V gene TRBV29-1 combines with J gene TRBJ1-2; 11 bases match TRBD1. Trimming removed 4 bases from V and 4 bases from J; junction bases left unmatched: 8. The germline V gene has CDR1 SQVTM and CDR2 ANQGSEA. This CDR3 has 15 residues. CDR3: CSVARGQGAGYGYTF. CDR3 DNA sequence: TGCAGCGTTGCCCGCGGACAGGGGGCGGGCTATGGCTACACCTTC.

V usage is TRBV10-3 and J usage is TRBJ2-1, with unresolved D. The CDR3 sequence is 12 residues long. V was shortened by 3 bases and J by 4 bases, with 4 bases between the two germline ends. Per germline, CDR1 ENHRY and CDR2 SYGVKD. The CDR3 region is CAISDSYNEQFF. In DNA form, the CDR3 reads TGTGCCATCAGTGACTCATACAATGAGCAGTTCTTC.

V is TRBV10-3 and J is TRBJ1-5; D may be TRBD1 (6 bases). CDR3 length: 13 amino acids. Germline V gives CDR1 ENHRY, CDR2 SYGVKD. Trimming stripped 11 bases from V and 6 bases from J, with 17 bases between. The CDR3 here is CAVGGQPSQPQHF. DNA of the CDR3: TGTGCCGTGGGGGGGCAACCCTCTCAGCCCCAGCATTTT.

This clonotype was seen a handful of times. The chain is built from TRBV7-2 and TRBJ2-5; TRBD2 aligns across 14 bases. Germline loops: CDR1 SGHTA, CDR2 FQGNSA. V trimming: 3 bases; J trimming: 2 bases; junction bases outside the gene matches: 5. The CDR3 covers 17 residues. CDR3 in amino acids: CASSFTGLAGVQETQYF. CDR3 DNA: TGTGCCAGCAGCTTCACGGGACTAGCGGGGGTACAAGAGACCCAGTACTTC.

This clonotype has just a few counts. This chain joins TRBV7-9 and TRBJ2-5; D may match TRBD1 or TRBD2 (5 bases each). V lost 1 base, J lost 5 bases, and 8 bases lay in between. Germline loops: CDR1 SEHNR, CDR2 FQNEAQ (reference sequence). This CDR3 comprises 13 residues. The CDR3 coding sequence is TGTGCCAGCAGCTTAGATTGGGGGGAGACCCAGTACTTC. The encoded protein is CASSLDWGETQYF.

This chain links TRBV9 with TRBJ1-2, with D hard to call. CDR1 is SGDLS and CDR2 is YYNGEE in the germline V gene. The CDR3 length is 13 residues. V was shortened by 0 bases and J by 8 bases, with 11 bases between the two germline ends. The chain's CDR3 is CASSVGGSMGYTF. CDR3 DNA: TGTGCCAGCAGCGTAGGAGGCAGCATGGGCTACACCTTC.

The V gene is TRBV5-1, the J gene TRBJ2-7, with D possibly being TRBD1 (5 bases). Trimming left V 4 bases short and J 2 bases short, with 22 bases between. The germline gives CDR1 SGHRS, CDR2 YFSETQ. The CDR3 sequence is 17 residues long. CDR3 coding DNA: TGCGCCAGCAGCACGTCTCAGGGTGCTCAAGCCCCCTACGAGCAGTACTTC. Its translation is CASSTSQGAQAPYEQYF.

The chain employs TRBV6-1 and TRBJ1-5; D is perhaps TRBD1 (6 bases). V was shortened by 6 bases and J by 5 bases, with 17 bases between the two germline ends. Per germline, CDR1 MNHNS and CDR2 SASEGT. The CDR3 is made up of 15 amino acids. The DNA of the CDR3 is TGTGCCAGCAGCAGGGGCAGGGTGGTTGATCAGCCCCAGCATTTT. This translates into CASSRGRVVDQPQHF.

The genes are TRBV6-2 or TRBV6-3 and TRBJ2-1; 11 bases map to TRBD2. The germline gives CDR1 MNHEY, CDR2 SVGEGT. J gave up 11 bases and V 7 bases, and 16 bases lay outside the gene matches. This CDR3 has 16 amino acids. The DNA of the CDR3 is TGTGCCAGCACCCGACTAGCGGGGCACACCGCATATCAGCAGTTCTTC. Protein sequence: CASTRLAGHTAYQQFF.

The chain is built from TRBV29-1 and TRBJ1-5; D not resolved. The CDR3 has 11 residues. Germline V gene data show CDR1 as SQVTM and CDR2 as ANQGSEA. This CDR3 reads CRPDRNQPQHF. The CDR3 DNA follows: TGCCGGCCGGATCGCAATCAGCCCCAGCATTTT.

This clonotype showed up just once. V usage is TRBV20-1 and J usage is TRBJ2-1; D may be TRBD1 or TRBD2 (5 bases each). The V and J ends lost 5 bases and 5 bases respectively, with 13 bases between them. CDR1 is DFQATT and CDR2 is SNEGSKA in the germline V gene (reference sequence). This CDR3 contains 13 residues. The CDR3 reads CSASGTRNNEQFF. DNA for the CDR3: TGCAGTGCTTCCGGGACCCGGAACAATGAGCAGTTCTTC.

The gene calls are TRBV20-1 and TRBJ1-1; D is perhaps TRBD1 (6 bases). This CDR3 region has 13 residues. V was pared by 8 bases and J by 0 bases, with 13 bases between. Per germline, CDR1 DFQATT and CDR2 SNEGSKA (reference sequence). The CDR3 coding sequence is TGCAGTTCCTCGGGACAACTGAACACTGAAGCTTTCTTT. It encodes CSSSGQLNTEAFF.